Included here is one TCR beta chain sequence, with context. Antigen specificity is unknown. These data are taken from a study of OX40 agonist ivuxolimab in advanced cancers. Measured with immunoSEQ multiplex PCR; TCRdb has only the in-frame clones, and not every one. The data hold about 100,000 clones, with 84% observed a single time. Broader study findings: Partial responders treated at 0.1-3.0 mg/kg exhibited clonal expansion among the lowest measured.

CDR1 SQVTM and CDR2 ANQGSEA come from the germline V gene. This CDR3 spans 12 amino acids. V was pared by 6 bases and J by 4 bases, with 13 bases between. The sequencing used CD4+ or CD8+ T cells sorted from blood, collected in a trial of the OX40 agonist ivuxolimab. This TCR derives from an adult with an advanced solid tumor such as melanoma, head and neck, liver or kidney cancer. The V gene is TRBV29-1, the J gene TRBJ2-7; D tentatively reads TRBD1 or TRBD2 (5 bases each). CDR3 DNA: TGCAGCGTAGAGGGACGGGGATACGAGCAGTACTTC. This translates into CSVEGRGYEQYF.